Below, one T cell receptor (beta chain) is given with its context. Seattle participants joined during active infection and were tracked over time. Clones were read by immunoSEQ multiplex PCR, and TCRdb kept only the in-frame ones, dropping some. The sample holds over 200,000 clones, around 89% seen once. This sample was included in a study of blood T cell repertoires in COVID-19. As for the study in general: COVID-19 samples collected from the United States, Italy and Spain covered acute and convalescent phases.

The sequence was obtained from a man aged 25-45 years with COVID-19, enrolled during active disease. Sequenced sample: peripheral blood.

The CDR3 bases are TGTGCCAGCAGTTTAGGCGGGGGGTTTTACAATGAGCAGTTCTTC. It codes for CASSLGGGFYNEQFF. J is TRBJ2-1 and V is TRBV28; TRBD2 matches at 8 bases. V lost 2 bases, J lost 4 bases, and 4 bases stayed unmatched. Germline V gene lookup returns CDR1 MDHEN and CDR2 SYDVKM. The CDR3 is 15 residues long.